This record covers a single T cell receptor (beta chain). Its antigen is unknown. One junction end does not reproduce the germline sequence, and a read error may be involved. This entry belongs to a study of T cell responses to AZD1222 COVID-19 vaccine. Notes on the study in general: Unmutated variant regions are reportedly the target of nearly half of TCRs that are spike-specific. Clonal diversity was possibly underestimated, and the donors were mostly white British, with more females. No repertoire was sampled before or during the peak T cell response, only after it.

TCRdb's copy holds only in-frame clones and misses some; the assay was immunoSEQ multiplex PCR. The sample shows 100,000 or so clones, roughly 90% of them seen only once. This CDR3 has 17 amino acids. The receptor's source is an adult in good health. This rearrangement joins TRBV23-1 to TRBJ2-7, with D possibly matching TRBD2 (6 bases). TRBV23-1 is an ORF, with its function uncertain. Here the sequenced sample was peripheral blood, taken on day 0 of AZD1222 vaccination. The CDR3 DNA reads as TGCGCCAGCAGCCAATTCCGACGACTAGGTGGGGATCACGAGCAGTACTTC. This translates into CASSQFRRLGGDHEQYF.